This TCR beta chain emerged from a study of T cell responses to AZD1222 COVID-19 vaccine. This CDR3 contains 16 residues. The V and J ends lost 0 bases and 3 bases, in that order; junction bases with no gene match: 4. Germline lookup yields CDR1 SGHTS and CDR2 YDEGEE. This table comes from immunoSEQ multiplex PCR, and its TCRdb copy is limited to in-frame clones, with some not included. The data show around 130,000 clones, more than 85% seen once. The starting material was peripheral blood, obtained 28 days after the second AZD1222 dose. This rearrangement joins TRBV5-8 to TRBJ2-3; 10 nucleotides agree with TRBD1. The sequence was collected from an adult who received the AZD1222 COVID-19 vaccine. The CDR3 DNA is TGTGCCAGCAGCTTGGGGGACAGGGGTCCGACAGATACGCAGTATTTT. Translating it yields CASSLGDRGPTDTQYF.